These T cell receptor beta chains were read from a single sample in a study. TCRdb fed the 5' RACE reads into MiXCR, producing one record per CDR3 protein. The data contain about 8,900 distinct CDR3 sequences, under 35% of them singletons. The specimen sequenced was naive CD4+ T cells sorted from a lymph node. The receptors come from a female donor with breast cancer. CDR3s include the opening cysteine and the closing phenylalanine or tryptophan. A D gene is named only where the DNA matches it firmly. Only some rows state a clone size, as once, few, many or a class for expanded clones.

V gene,clone size,J gene,CDR3 length,D gene,CDR3 protein,CDR3 DNA
TRBV20-1,-,TRBJ2-4,15,-,CSARDLMTPRDIQYF,TGCAGTGCTAGAGATTTGATGACTCCAAGGGACATTCAGTACTTC
TRBV6-5,medium-sized,TRBJ1-1,16,-,CASSFGWIGVDTEAFF,TGTGCCAGCAGCTTCGGGTGGATCGGCGTCGACACTGAAGCTTTCTTT
TRBV29-1,medium-sized,TRBJ2-7,13,-,CSVETGIVDEQYF,TGCAGCGTGGAGACAGGTATAGTGGACGAGCAGTACTTC
TRBV20-1,few,TRBJ1-1,19,-,CSARILGSSGEEENTEALF,TGCAGTGCCAGAATTCTGGGGTCTTCCGGGGAAGAAGAGAACACTGAAGCTCTCTTT
TRBV27,-,TRBJ1-1,13,-,CASRGGSSTEAFF,TGTGCCAGCAGGGGGGGCTCGAGCACTGAAGCTTTCTTT
TRBV12-3/TRBV12-4,medium-sized,TRBJ1-5,15,TRBD1,CASSARDRPNQPQHF,TGTGCCAGCAGTGCTCGGGACAGGCCTAATCAGCCCCAGCATTTT
TRBV20-1,large,TRBJ2-1,14,-,CSAQDPLSYNEQFF,TGCAGTGCCCAGGACCCCTTGAGCTACAATGAGCAGTTCTTC
TRBV19,medium-sized,TRBJ1-4,16,TRBD1,CASGTRNRGDGEKLFF,TGTGCCAGCGGAACACGAAACAGGGGTGACGGAGAAAAACTGTTTTTT
TRBV12-3/TRBV12-4,many,TRBJ1-1,17,TRBD1,CASSHYTGGVLNTEAFF,TGTGCCAGCAGTCACTACACAGGGGGCGTTTTAAACACTGAAGCTTTCTTT
TRBV7-3,many,TRBJ2-2,16,-,CASSLNPPRNTGELFF,TGTGCCAGCAGCTTAAATCCCCCGAGAAACACCGGGGAGCTGTTTTTT
TRBV21-1,few,TRBJ2-4,20,-,CAGTQTLDRERPGAKNIQYF,TGTGCCGGGACGCAGACACTGGACAGGGAGCGACCCGGAGCCAAAAACATTCAGTACTTC
TRBV18,-,TRBJ2-1,13,-,CASSPHGAGEQLF,TGTGCCAGCTCACCACACGGGGCGGGTGAGCAGCTCTTC
TRBV20-1,medium-sized,TRBJ2-1,14,-,CSAREGGAHNEQFF,TGCAGTGCTAGAGAGGGGGGCGCCCACAATGAGCAGTTCTTC
TRBV13,-,TRBJ2-1,16,TRBD2,CASSAGLAVSYNEQFF,TGTGCCAGCAGCGCCGGACTAGCGGTCTCCTACAATGAGCAGTTCTTC
TRBV6-6,medium-sized,TRBJ1-5,15,TRBD1,CASSYAGGANQPQHF,TGTGCCAGCAGTTACGCAGGGGGGGCAAATCAGCCCCAGCATTTT
TRBV6-4,many,TRBJ2-3,14,-,CASTFLATTDTQYF,TGTGCCAGCACTTTCCTAGCTACCACAGATACGCAGTATTTT
TRBV12-3/TRBV12-4,many,TRBJ2-1,13,-,CASSQNRYNEQFF,TGTGCCAGCAGCCAGAATCGCTACAATGAGCAGTTCTTC
TRBV3-1,many,TRBJ1-5,12,-,CASSRSNQPQHF,TGTGCCAGCAGCCGGAGCAATCAGCCCCAGCATTTT
TRBV9,few,TRBJ2-5,14,-,CASSVGLKQETQYF,TGTGCCAGCAGCGTAGGACTAAAGCAAGAGACCCAGTACTTC
TRBV3-1,-,TRBJ2-1,14,-,CASNQDPAGLEEFF,TGTGCCAGCAACCAAGACCCGGCAGGCCTAGAGGAGTTCTTT
TRBV11-2,medium-sized,TRBJ2-7,15,TRBD1,CASSPPQRQGGEQYF,TGTGCCAGCAGCCCCCCCCAACGACAGGGCGGCGAGCAGTACTTC
TRBV11-2,medium-sized,TRBJ2-5,15,-,CASSGYRRAQETQYF,TGTGCCAGCAGCGGTTACAGGAGGGCTCAAGAGACCCAGTACTTC
TRBV7-3,few,TRBJ2-1,13,-,CASSLDGAREQFF,TGTGCCAGCAGCTTAGACGGGGCAAGGGAGCAGTTCTTC
TRBV24-1,-,TRBJ2-1,15,TRBD2,CATSDRSGVYNEQFF,TGTGCCACCAGTGACCGTAGCGGGGTCTACAATGAGCAGTTCTTC
TRBV12-3/TRBV12-4,medium-sized,TRBJ2-5,12,-,CASSRSQETQYF,TGTGCCAGCAGCCGAAGCCAAGAGACCCAGTACTTC
TRBV7-2,-,TRBJ2-7,19,TRBD2,CASSPRRTSGFETAYEQYF,TGTGCCAGCAGCCCCAGGAGGACTAGCGGGTTTGAAACTGCCTACGAGCAGTACTTC
TRBV20-1,many,TRBJ1-2,12,-,CSARAAPSGYTF,TGCAGTGCTCGGGCCGCCCCCTCTGGCTACACCTTC
TRBV7-8,many,TRBJ2-3,15,TRBD2,CASSFRTSGSDTQYF,TGTGCCAGCAGCTTCAGGACTAGCGGATCCGATACGCAGTATTTT
TRBV11-1,medium-sized,TRBJ2-1,16,TRBD2,CASSRKRGRSYNEQFF,TGTGCCAGCAGCCGGAAGCGGGGACGCTCCTACAATGAGCAGTTCTTC
TRBV2,-,TRBJ2-7,15,-,CASRERVAYSYEQYF,TGTGCCAGCAGGGAGCGGGTGGCATACTCCTACGAGCAGTACTTC
TRBV6-2/TRBV6-3,-,TRBJ1-2,13,-,CASSTTGRCGYTF,TGTGCCAGCAGTACTACAGGACGGTGTGGCTACACCTTC
TRBV12-3/TRBV12-4,many,TRBJ1-2,14,-,CASSPGTPAFGYTF,TGTGCCAGCAGTCCCGGGACCCCGGCGTTTGGCTACACCTTC
TRBV6-2/TRBV6-3,medium-sized,TRBJ1-1,16,-,CASSPRGMGKNTEAFF,TGTGCCAGCAGTCCCCGAGGGATGGGGAAAAACACTGAAGCTTTCTTT
TRBV5-1,-,TRBJ2-2,20,-,CASSLSGWDKGALSTGELFF,TGCGCCAGCAGCTTGTCCGGTTGGGACAAGGGAGCCCTCAGCACCGGGGAGCTGTTTTTT
TRBV5-1,medium-sized,TRBJ2-7,18,TRBD2,CASSFDPRGLEYFYEQYF,TGCGCCAGCAGCTTCGACCCTAGAGGACTAGAATATTTCTACGAGCAGTACTTC
TRBV29-1,medium-sized,TRBJ2-3,12,-,CSVAGWSDTQYF,TGCAGCGTCGCAGGGTGGTCAGATACGCAGTATTTT
TRBV7-3,-,TRBJ2-1,12,-,CASSLGNNEQFF,TGTGCCAGCAGCTTAGGGAACAATGAGCAGTTCTTC
TRBV6-5,medium-sized,TRBJ2-1,14,-,CASSYSTKSAEQFF,TGTGCCAGCAGTTACTCGACCAAGTCGGCTGAGCAGTTCTTC
TRBV2,many,TRBJ2-1,20,TRBD2,CASNQPGTSGPESSYNEQFF,TGTGCCAGCAACCAGCCCGGGACTAGCGGGCCTGAAAGCTCCTACAATGAGCAGTTCTTC
TRBV7-2,-,TRBJ2-1,12,-,CASSTRDNEQFF,TGTGCCAGCAGCACACGGGACAATGAGCAGTTCTTC
TRBV18,few,TRBJ1-1,13,-,CASSPDANTEAFF,TGTGCCAGCTCACCAGACGCGAACACTGAAGCTTTCTTT
TRBV24-1,-,TRBJ1-5,15,TRBD1,CATTEPGGGNQPQHF,TGTGCCACCACCGAACCAGGGGGAGGCAATCAGCCCCAGCATTTT
TRBV20-1,medium-sized,TRBJ2-5,11,-,CSARPDQRPSF,TGCAGTGCTAGACCTGACCAACGGCCGTCCTTC
TRBV5-1,-,TRBJ1-1,15,-,CASSSVTAGNTEAFF,TGCGCCAGCAGCTCGGTGACGGCAGGGAACACTGAAGCTTTCTTT
TRBV5-1,many,TRBJ2-1,15,TRBD2,CASSGLAGRYNEQFF,TGCGCCAGCAGTGGACTAGCGGGAAGGTACAATGAGCAGTTCTTC
TRBV11-2,-,TRBJ2-1,15,TRBD2,CASSPSGRNYNEKFF,TGTGCCAGCAGCCCGAGCGGGAGGAACTACAACGAGAAGTTCTTC
TRBV29-1,few,TRBJ2-7,12,-,CSVGGAPYEQYF,TGCAGCGTCGGTGGGGCACCTTACGAGCAGTACTTC
TRBV6-6,medium-sized,TRBJ1-5,14,TRBD1,CASRDRGPDQPQHF,TGTGCCAGCAGAGACAGGGGACCCGACCAGCCCCAGCATTTT
TRBV7-3,medium-sized,TRBJ2-1,15,TRBD2,CASSPTSGRVNEQFF,TGTGCCAGCAGCCCGACTAGCGGGAGAGTAAATGAGCAGTTCTTC
TRBV6-6,many,TRBJ2-1,15,-,CASRYTGFSYNEQFF,TGTGCCAGCAGATACACAGGGTTCTCCTACAATGAGCAGTTCTTC
TRBV12-3/TRBV12-4,many,TRBJ1-5,13,TRBD1,CASRDRVNQPQHF,TGTGCCAGCAGGGACAGGGTCAATCAGCCCCAGCATTTT
TRBV12-3/TRBV12-4,-,TRBJ2-1,13,-,CASSLGDSDMGVF,TGTGCCAGCAGTTTGGGGGACTCCGACATGGGGGTCTTC
TRBV11-3,medium-sized,TRBJ2-1,10,-,CVGALDEQFF,TGTGTGGGGGCCCTCGATGAGCAGTTCTTC
TRBV7-8,many,TRBJ2-7,15,TRBD1,CASSPQPGQRYEQYF,TGTGCCAGCAGCCCCCAACCGGGACAGAGGTACGAGCAGTACTTC
TRBV6-6,many,TRBJ1-5,14,-,CASSYSSRSQPQHF,TGTGCCAGCAGTTACTCGAGCAGGAGTCAGCCCCAGCATTTT
TRBV5-1,-,TRBJ2-1,15,TRBD2,CASSLAGGEYNEQFF,TGCGCCAGCAGCTTGGCCGGGGGGGAGTACAATGAGCAGTTCTTC
TRBV5-1,medium-sized,TRBJ1-6,15,-,CASSFGGWNNSPLHF,TGCGCCAGCAGCTTTGGGGGCTGGAATAATTCACCCCTCCACTTT